Below, 4 T cell receptor beta chains from the same sample are listed, as sequenced in a study of blood T cell repertoires in COVID-19. Sequencing was performed with immunoSEQ multiplex PCR; in TCRdb, only in-frame clones are kept and a portion is missing. The sample yields under 300,000 clones, roughly 88% seen once. Sequencing was performed on peripheral blood. The receptors were sampled from a woman in her twenties or thirties with acute or convalescent COVID-19.

The J gene is TRBJ2-2, the V gene TRBV2; D is unresolved. The germline CDR1 and CDR2 sequences are SNHLY and FYNNEI. Trimming took 4 bases from V and 1 from J, leaving 7 bases between them. The CDR3 spans 14 residues. The CDR3 sequence: CASSARRNTGELFF. The DNA for the CDR3 is TGTGCCAGCAGTGCTCGCAGGAACACCGGGGAGCTGTTTTTT. Complete variable domain (other parts from reference TRBV2 and TRBJ2-2): EPEVTQTPSHQVTQMGQEVILRCVPISNHLYFYWYRQILGQKVEFLVSFYNNEISEKSEIFDDQFSVERPDGSNFTLKIRSTKLEDSAMYFCASSARRNTGELFFGEGSRLTVL.

This clone was picked up a small number of times. This chain joins TRBV19 and TRBJ2-3; TRBD2 aligns across 10 bases. Germline CDR1 and CDR2: LNHDA and SQIVND (reference sequence). With V trimmed by 6 bases and J by 2 bases, 5 bases remained unmatched. This CDR3 is 15 amino acids long. CDR3 in amino acids: CASSRTSGTTDTQYF. Here the CDR3 DNA reads TGTGCCAGTAGCAGGACTAGCGGTACCACAGATACGCAGTATTTT. Combining the CDR3 with reference TRBV19 and TRBJ2-3 gives the whole variable domain DGGITQSPKYLFRKEGQNVTLSCEQNLNHDAMYWYRQDPGQGLRLIYYSQIVNDFQKGDIAEGYSVSREKKESFPLTVTSAQKNPTAFYLCASSRTSGTTDTQYFGPGTRLTVL.

The chain recombines TRBV5-1 with TRBJ1-3; no clear D. With 4 bases removed from V and 0 bases from J, the gap between germline ends came to 8 bases. The CDR3 is made up of 14 amino acids. From germline, CDR1 is SGHRS and CDR2 YFSETQ. This chain's CDR3 is CASSPTLSGNTIYF. CDR3 bases: TGCGCCAGCAGCCCGACACTCTCTGGAAACACCATATATTTT.

This chain links TRBV20-1 with TRBJ2-2; the match to TRBD2 covers 10 bases. This CDR3 has 17 residues. Germline V CDR1 and CDR2: DFQATT, SNEGSKA (reference sequence). V lost 3 bases and J lost 4; bases outside the gene matches: 11. CDR3 nucleotides: TGCAGTGCTAGTCCTCTAGCGGGAGCGGTTAGCACCGGGGAGCTGTTTTTT. As protein: CSASPLAGAVSTGELFF.